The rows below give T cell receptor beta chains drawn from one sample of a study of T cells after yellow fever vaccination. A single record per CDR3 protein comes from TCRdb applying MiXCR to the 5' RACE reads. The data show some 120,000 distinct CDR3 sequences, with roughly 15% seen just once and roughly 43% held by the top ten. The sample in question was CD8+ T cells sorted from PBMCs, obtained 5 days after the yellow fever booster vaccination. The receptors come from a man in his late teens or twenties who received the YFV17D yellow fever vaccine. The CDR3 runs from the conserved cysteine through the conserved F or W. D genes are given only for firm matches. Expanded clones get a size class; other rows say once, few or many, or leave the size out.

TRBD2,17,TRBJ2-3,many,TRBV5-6,CASSPGTSGGGTDTQYF,TGTGCCAGCAGCCCTGGGACTAGCGGGGGGGGCACAGATACGCAGTATTTT
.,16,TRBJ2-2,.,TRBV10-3,CAISRPRGSNTGELFF,TGTGCCATCAGCCGGCCCCGCGGTTCGAACACCGGGGAGCTGTTTTTT
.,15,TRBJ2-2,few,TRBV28,CASSLYPGNTGELFF,TGTGCCAGCAGTTTATACCCAGGGAACACCGGGGAGCTGTTTTTT
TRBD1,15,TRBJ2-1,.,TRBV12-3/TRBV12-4,CASSGTGNSYNEQFF,TGTGCCAGCAGTGGGACAGGCAATTCCTACAATGAGCAGTTCTTC
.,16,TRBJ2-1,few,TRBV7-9,CASSAEVERRKNEQFF,TGTGCCAGCAGCGCCGAGGTGGAGCGCAGAAAGAATGAGCAGTTCTTC
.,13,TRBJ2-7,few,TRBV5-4,CASSRDFLHEQYF,TGTGCCAGCAGCCGGGACTTTCTCCACGAGCAGTACTTC
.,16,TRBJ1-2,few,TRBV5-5,CASSLAGTLMGYGYTF,TGTGCCAGCAGCTTAGCCGGGACCTTGATGGGATATGGCTACACCTTC
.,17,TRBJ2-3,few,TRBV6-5,CASRRPKTAASTDTQYF,TGTGCCAGCAGGAGGCCGAAGACAGCAGCAAGCACAGATACGCAGTATTTT
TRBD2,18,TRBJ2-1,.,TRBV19,CASSSATSGLADYNEQFF,TGTGCCAGTTCCTCTGCCACTTCAGGACTAGCGGACTACAATGAGCAGTTCTTC
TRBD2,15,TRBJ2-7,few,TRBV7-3,CASSLAGGTSYEQYF,TGTGCCAGCAGCCTAGCGGGGGGCACCTCCTACGAGCAGTACTTC
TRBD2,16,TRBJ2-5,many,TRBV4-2,CASSQASGGRGETQYF,TGTGCCAGCAGCCAGGCTAGCGGGGGGCGGGGAGAGACCCAGTACTTC
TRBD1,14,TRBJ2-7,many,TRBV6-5,CASSPGTGVYEQYF,TGCGCCAGCAGCCCCGGGACAGGGGTCTACGAGCAGTACTTC
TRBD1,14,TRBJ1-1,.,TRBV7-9,CASSLVGTGPEAFF,TGTGCCAGCAGCTTAGTTGGGACAGGGCCTGAAGCTTTCTTT
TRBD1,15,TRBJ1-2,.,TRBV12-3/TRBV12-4,CASSFGTGGVYGYTF,TGTGCCAGCAGTTTCGGAACAGGGGGCGTCTATGGCTACACCTTC
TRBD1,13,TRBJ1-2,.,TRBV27,CASGQGSAYGYTF,TGTGCCAGCGGACAGGGGTCGGCCTATGGCTACACCTTC
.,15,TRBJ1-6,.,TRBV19,CASTLMAPSDSPLHF,TGTGCCAGTACTCTCATGGCACCAAGTGATTCACCCCTCCACTTT
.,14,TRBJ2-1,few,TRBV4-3,CASSQSGAYNEQFF,TGCGCCAGCAGCCAATCGGGGGCCTACAATGAGCAGTTCTTC
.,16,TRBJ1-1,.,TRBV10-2,CASSESIRMYGTEAFF,TGCGCCAGCAGTGAGTCGATAAGGATGTACGGCACTGAAGCTTTCTTT
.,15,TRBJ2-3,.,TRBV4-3,CASSRRGASTDTQYF,TGCGCCAGCAGCCGCCGTGGCGCTAGCACAGATACGCAGTATTTT
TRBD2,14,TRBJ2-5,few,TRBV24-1,CATSDRGGVKTQYF,TGTGCCACCAGTGACCGGGGGGGCGTGAAGACCCAGTACTTC
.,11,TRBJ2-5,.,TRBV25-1,CASSGGAAQYF,TGTGCCAGCAGTGGAGGGGCGGCCCAGTACTTC
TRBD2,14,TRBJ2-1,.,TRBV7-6,CASSLGGSRNEQFF,TGTGCCAGCAGCCTGGGGGGGTCTAGGAATGAGCAGTTCTTC
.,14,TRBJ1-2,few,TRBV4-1,CASSQDKGDYGYTF,TGCGCCAGCAGCCAAGATAAGGGTGACTATGGCTACACCTTC
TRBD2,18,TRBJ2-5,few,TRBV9,CASSVAPNRTSGEETQYF,TGTGCCAGCAGCGTAGCTCCCAACCGGACTAGCGGGGAAGAGACCCAGTACTTC
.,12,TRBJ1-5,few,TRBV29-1,CSVVGENQPQHF,TGCAGCGTTGTGGGGGAAAACCAGCCCCAGCATTTT
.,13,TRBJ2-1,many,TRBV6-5,CASSTSSYNEQFF,TGTGCCAGCAGCACTAGCTCCTACAATGAGCAGTTCTTC
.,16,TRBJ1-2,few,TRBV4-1,CASSQERQIFKYGYTF,TGCGCCAGCAGCCAAGAGAGGCAGATCTTTAAGTATGGCTACACCTTC
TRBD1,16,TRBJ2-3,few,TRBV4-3,CASSPPVGTGTDTQYF,TGCGCCAGCAGCCCCCCAGTAGGGACAGGGACAGATACGCAGTATTTT
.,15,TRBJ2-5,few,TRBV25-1,CASSEYRVVEETQYF,TGTGCCAGCAGTGAATATCGGGTTGTGGAAGAGACCCAGTACTTC
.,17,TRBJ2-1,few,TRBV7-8,CASSLTQVLYRNNEQFF,TGTGCCAGCAGCTTAACGCAGGTTCTATACCGCAACAATGAGCAGTTCTTC
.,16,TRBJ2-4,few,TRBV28,CASSLWGRVAKNIQYF,TGTGCCAGCAGCCTTTGGGGTAGGGTCGCCAAAAACATTCAGTACTTC
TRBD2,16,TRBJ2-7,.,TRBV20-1,CSARRTRRDYSYEQYF,TGCAGTGCTCGAAGGACCCGCCGGGACTACTCCTACGAGCAGTACTTC
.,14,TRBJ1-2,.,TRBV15,CATSRVGRGYGYTF,TGTGCCACCAGCAGGGTCGGGAGAGGATATGGCTACACCTTC
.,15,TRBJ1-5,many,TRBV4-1,CASSPRGVSNQPQHF,TGCGCCAGCAGCCCGAGGGGGGTCAGCAATCAGCCCCAGCATTTT
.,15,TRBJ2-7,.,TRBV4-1,CASSQDWPGSYEQYF,TGCGCCAGCAGCCAAGATTGGCCCGGGTCCTACGAGCAGTACTTC
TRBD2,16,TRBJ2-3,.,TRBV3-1,CASSQGGGASTDTQYF,TGTGCCAGCAGCCAAGGCGGGGGAGCTAGCACAGATACGCAGTATTTT
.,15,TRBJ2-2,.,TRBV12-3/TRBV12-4,CASSFFLQGTGELFF,TGTGCCAGCAGTTTTTTCCTTCAAGGCACCGGGGAGCTGTTTTTT